Shown below are 24 T cell receptor beta chains from a single sample sequenced in a study of regulatory T cells in long-lasting Graves disease (dated by TCRdb to the early 2020s). The time point label, read with the paper, signifies: newly diagnosed GD, antithyroid drugs for less than 3 months. For both TCR sequencing and RNA sequencing, RNA was extracted from PBMCs using TRIzol. The library was prepared using multiplex PCR. TCRdb names Illumina HiSeq 4000 as the instrument used. TCR beta libraries were built with iRepertoire HTBI primers and Arm-PCR amplification of CDR3 regions. The public reads were quality trimmed at Q25 with fastp and then assembled into clones with MiXCR by TCRdb, keeping productive beta chains. All rows with the same CDR3 protein become a single entry with the most common DNA and genes. The sample yields under 300,000 distinct CDR3 sequences; 18% were counted once. The biggest ten clones account for 14% of the sample.

The data were also submitted as part of a second study, on T cells in Graves' hyperthyroidism and ophthalmopathy.

The starting material was peripheral blood mononuclear cells (PBMCs), obtained at new diagnosis, from a patient treated with antithyroid drugs. All receptors derive from a woman between 25 and 40 years old with Graves disease. Donor details come from another sample of the same person, matched by shared clones.

This clonotype was seen ten or more times. CDR3 region: CASSLRPTGTANTEAFF. The DNA for the CDR3 is TGTGCCAGCTCACTCCGACCAACCGGGACGGCGAACACTGAAGCTTTCTTT. The V and J genes are TRBV18 and TRBJ1-1; D may be TRBD1 (5 bases). V lost 4 bases, J lost 1 base, and 19 bases lay in between. Germline V gene lookup returns CDR1 KGHSH and CDR2 LQKENI. This CDR3 contains 17 residues.

This clonotype was seen repeatedly, ten times or more. J is TRBJ2-7 and V is TRBV20-1; 7 bases agree with TRBD2. Germline-derived CDR1 and CDR2 are DFQATT and SNEGSKA (reference sequence). With 6 bases clipped from V and 0 bases from J, the junction kept 5 bases outside the gene matches. The CDR3 loop spans 13 amino acids. The CDR3 nucleotides are TGCAGTGCCCGGGGGGACTTCTCCTACGAGCAGTACTTC. Amino acids: CSARGDFSYEQYF.

This clonotype was seen at least ten times. The genes are TRBV18 and TRBJ1-2; TRBD1 agrees at 7 bases. Losses at the gene ends were 5 bases for V and 4 bases for J; bases not matched to a gene: 10. Germline V gene data show CDR1 as KGHSH and CDR2 as LQKENI. The CDR3 loop spans 15 amino acids. The DNA of the CDR3 is TGTGCCAGCTCAACTCCGGGACAGACAACCTATGGCTACACCTTC. Its translation is CASSTPGQTTYGYTF.

As concerns this clonotype: A read error is possible here, since a much larger clone lies one base away. The chain uses TRBV3-1 and TRBJ1-1, with D perhaps TRBD1 (6 bases). V was trimmed by 5 bases and J by 1 base, leaving 14 bases between them. Per germline, CDR1 LGHDT and CDR2 YNNKEL (reference sequence). The CDR3 is made up of 15 amino acids. CDR3 DNA sequence: TGTGCCAGCAGCGTTACCGGGGGCGGGAACACTGAAGCTTTCTTT. This encodes CASSVTGGGNTEAFF.

This clonotype was detected many times. The chain recombines TRBV20-1 with TRBJ2-1; 9 bases agree with TRBD2. CDR1 is DFQATT and CDR2 is SNEGSKA in the germline V gene (reference sequence). This CDR3 contains 13 residues. J lost 7 bases, V lost 6 bases, and 7 bases had no gene match. CDR3 DNA: TGCAGTGCCGCGGGGGGGCCTCGGAATGAGCAGTTCTTC. This encodes CSAAGGPRNEQFF.

In this sample, this clonotype turned up many times. The rearrangement joins TRBV2 to TRBJ1-5; 7 bases align to TRBD1. CDR1 SNHLY and CDR2 FYNNEI come from the germline V gene. V lost 5 bases, J lost 3 bases, and 4 bases stayed unmatched. This CDR3 spans 14 amino acids. The CDR3 loop is CASSSRGHNQPQHF. CDR3 in DNA: TGTGCCAGCAGTTCTAGGGGGCACAATCAGCCCCAGCATTTT.

Ten or more counts support this clonotype. The chain uses TRBV7-6 and TRBJ1-4, with D hard to call. Trimming shortened V by 5 bases and J by 8 bases, and 15 bases separated the two germline ends. Germline assignment: CDR1 SGHVS and CDR2 FNYEAQ. This CDR3 has 14 amino acids. The CDR3 protein is CASSPSTRSEKLFF. CDR3 nucleotide sequence: TGTGCCAGCAGCCCCAGCACGAGAAGCGAAAAACTGTTTTTT.

This clonotype occurred many times. CDR3 nucleotide sequence: TGTGCCACCACTAGGACAGGGGGCCTAGCTAACTATGGCTACACCTTC. Translating gives CATTRTGGLANYGYTF. The chain joins TRBV24-1 to TRBJ1-2; 11 bases line up with TRBD1. The ends lost 8 bases at V and 0 bases at J; junction bases unmatched: 7. Germline CDR1 KGHDR, CDR2 SFDVKD. The CDR3 has 16 amino acids.

This clonotype was seen ten or more times. The chain recombines TRBV5-1 with TRBJ2-3; TRBD2 might be the D (6 bases). The CDR3 has 15 residues. V lost 1 base and J 1 base, leaving 10 bases between the germline ends. Germline assignment: CDR1 SGHRS and CDR2 YFSETQ. This chain's CDR3 is CASSLLASGTDTQYF. For the CDR3, the DNA is TGCGCCAGCAGCTTGTTGGCTAGCGGCACAGATACGCAGTATTTT.

The table lists this clonotype with many counts. This chain joins TRBV5-5 and TRBJ2-1; D is perhaps TRBD2 (6 bases). The CDR3 contains 17 residues. The ends were cut back, 2 bases at V and 4 bases at J, with 19 bases in the middle. Germline V gene sequence: CDR1 SGHKS, CDR2 YYEKEE (reference sequence). The CDR3 reads CASSFFSLAAVYNEQFF. CDR3 DNA sequence: TGTGCCAGCAGCTTCTTTTCACTAGCCGCGGTTTACAATGAGCAGTTCTTC.

In this sample, this clonotype turned up many times. The chain couples TRBV20-1 to TRBJ2-1; no clear D gene. V lost 0 bases to trimming and J lost 2 bases, with 11 bases between them. The germline gives CDR1 DFQATT, CDR2 SNEGSKA (reference sequence). This CDR3 comprises 15 residues. CDR3 coding DNA: TGCAGTGCTAGAGATTCGGGCGACCCCTACAATGAGCAGTTCTTC. Translating it yields CSARDSGDPYNEQFF.

This clonotype was counted a few times. The chain joins TRBV19 to TRBJ1-5, with 7 positions matching TRBD1. This CDR3 region has 13 residues. Trimming cost V 8 bases and J 7 bases; bases outside gene matches: 8. Germline assignment: CDR1 LNHDA and CDR2 SQIVND (reference sequence). CDR3 protein: CASCDREGQPQHF. In DNA, the CDR3 is TGTGCCAGTTGTGACAGGGAAGGGCAGCCCCAGCATTTT.

Turning to this clonotype: This may be a read error, as it is one base from a much larger clone. The V call is TRBV7-2, the J call TRBJ2-1, with 14 bases that match TRBD2. This CDR3 contains 17 residues. V dropped 5 bases and J dropped 2; count of bases not matched to a gene: 5. The germline V gene has CDR1 SGHTA and CDR2 FQGNSA. CDR3 DNA: TGTGCCAGCAGCGCGGGACTAGCGGGGGACCCCTACAATGAGCAGTTCTTC. Its protein product is CASSAGLAGDPYNEQFF.

This clonotype was observed many times. J is TRBJ1-1 and V is TRBV14; tentatively, D is TRBD1 (6 bases). Per the germline V gene, CDR1 is SGHDN and CDR2 is FVKESK. The CDR3 is 12 residues long. The V gene lost 5 bases and the J gene lost 8 bases, with 12 bases spanning the gap. CDR3 coding DNA: TGTGCCAGCAGCGCCCGGGGGCCCGAAGCTTTCTTT. Residues: CASSARGPEAFF.

This chain links TRBV20-1 with TRBJ2-1; 11 bases line up with TRBD2. V lost 6 bases to trimming and J lost 8 bases; unmatched junction nucleotides: 24. The CDR3 is made up of 19 amino acids. Germline CDR1 reads DFQATT; CDR2 reads SNEGSKA (reference sequence). The CDR3 loop reads CSAPRGASGRSLPSDEQFF. The CDR3 DNA is TGCAGTGCCCCCCGAGGGGCTAGCGGGAGGTCCTTACCCTCCGATGAGCAGTTCTTC.

This clonotype has ten or more counts. Here the CDR3 DNA reads TGTGCCAGCGGACCCTTTGGGGAGGGGGGGTACTCCTACAATGAGCAGTTCTTC. It encodes CASGPFGEGGYSYNEQFF. This chain uses TRBV12-3 or TRBV12-4 with TRBJ2-1; possibly TRBD2 for D (7 bases). Trimming took off 8 bases at V and 0 bases at J, with 23 bases between the two ends. The CDR3 length is 18 residues.

CDR3 region: CASRDHYTYEQYF. The CDR3 DNA reads as TGTGCCAGCCGGGACCACTATACCTACGAGCAGTACTTC. The chain is built from TRBV12-3 or TRBV12-4 and TRBJ2-7; D is tentatively TRBD1 or TRBD2 (5 bases each). The V and J ends lost 8 bases and 2 bases respectively, with 13 bases between them. The CDR3 is 13 residues long.

The table lists this clonotype with many counts. J is TRBJ1-4 and V is TRBV2; D possibly corresponds to TRBD1 (6 bases). This CDR3 contains 15 residues. Germline-derived CDR1 and CDR2 are SNHLY and FYNNEI. The ends were cut back, 2 bases at V and 8 bases at J, with 15 bases in the middle. The CDR3 loop is CASSETGSGGEKLFF. The CDR3 bases are TGTGCCAGCAGTGAAACAGGGAGTGGGGGGGAAAAACTGTTTTTT.

Ten or more counts support this clonotype. CDR3 in amino acids: CASSSPPSNTIYF. CDR3 sequence (DNA): TGTGCCAGCAGTTCCCCTCCTTCAAACACCATATATTTT. The chain employs TRBV12-3 or TRBV12-4 and TRBJ1-3, with D hard to call. This CDR3 is built from 13 residues. V was clipped by 4 bases and J by 6 bases, with 10 bases between them.

The rearrangement uses TRBV7-3 and TRBJ2-1; possible D gene TRBD1, 5 bases. The CDR3 spans 13 residues. The V gene lost 4 bases and the J gene lost 13 bases, with 17 bases spanning the gap. Germline assignment: CDR1 SGHTA and CDR2 FQGTGA. The CDR3: CASSSKNRQIQFF. The CDR3 nucleotides read TGTGCCAGCAGCTCCAAGAACAGACAGATCCAGTTCTTC.

This clonotype appeared many times. The chain employs TRBV6-5 and TRBJ1-6, with D uncertain. Trimming removed 4 bases from V and 5 bases from J, with 6 bases in between. The germline CDR1 and CDR2 sequences are MNHEY and SVGAGI. CDR3 size: 13 residues. CDR3 region: CASSLEHNSPLHF. CDR3 DNA sequence: TGTGCCAGCAGTTTAGAACATAATTCACCCCTCCACTTT.

There are many counts of this clonotype. J is TRBJ1-6 and V is TRBV12-3 or TRBV12-4, with D unclear. CDR3 length: 12 amino acids. The V end lost 6 bases, the J end lost 4 bases, and 4 bases lay between the germline ends. The CDR3 nucleotides read TGTGCCAGCAGACGGTATAATTCACCCCTCCACTTT. Protein: CASRRYNSPLHF.

This clonotype was observed at least ten times. The chain is built from TRBV7-2 and TRBJ1-2; D is ambiguous. The CDR3 has 15 residues. Deletions cut 2 bases from V and 4 bases from J, with 14 bases between. Germline V lookup: CDR1 SGHTA, CDR2 FQGNSA. The CDR3 sequence is CASSLQGTALYGYTF. The CDR3 nucleotides read TGTGCCAGCAGCTTACAAGGTACTGCACTCTATGGCTACACCTTC.

The chain links TRBV4-1 to TRBJ2-2; D unresolved. Germline values: CDR1 MGHRA, CDR2 YSYEKL. Trimming pared 1 base from V and 5 bases from J, leaving 5 bases between. This CDR3 is built from 13 residues. CDR3 sequence (DNA): TGCGCCAGCAGCCAAGGGGGAACCGGGGAGCTGTTTTTT. It yields the protein CASSQGGTGELFF.